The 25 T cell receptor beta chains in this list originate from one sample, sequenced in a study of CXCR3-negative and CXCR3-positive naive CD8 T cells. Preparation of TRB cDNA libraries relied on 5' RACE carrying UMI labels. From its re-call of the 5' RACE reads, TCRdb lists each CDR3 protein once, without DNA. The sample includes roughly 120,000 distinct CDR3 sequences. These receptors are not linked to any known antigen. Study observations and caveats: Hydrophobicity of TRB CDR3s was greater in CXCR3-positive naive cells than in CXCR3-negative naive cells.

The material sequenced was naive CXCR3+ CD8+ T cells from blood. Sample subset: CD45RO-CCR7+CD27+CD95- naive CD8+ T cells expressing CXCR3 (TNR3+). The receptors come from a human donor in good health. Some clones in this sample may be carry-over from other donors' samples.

CDR3 in amino acids: CASSLEGGSTDTQYF. The rearrangement joins TRBV7-7 to TRBJ2-3; TCRdb calls TRBD2, which cannot be checked without DNA. The CDR3 spans 15 residues. Germline V CDR1 and CDR2: SSHAT, FNYEAQ (reference sequence). Full variable domain (rest looked up from reference TRBV7-7 and TRBJ2-3): GAGVSQSPRYKVTKRGQDVTLRCDPISSHATLYWYQQALGQGPEFLTYFNYEAQPDKSGLPSDRFSAERPEGSISTLTIQRTEQRDSAMYRCASSLEGGSTDTQYFGPGTRLTVL.

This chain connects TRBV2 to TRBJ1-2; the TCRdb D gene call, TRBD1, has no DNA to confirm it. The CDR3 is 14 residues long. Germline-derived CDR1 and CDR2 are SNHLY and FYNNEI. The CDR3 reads CASSDEGAGYGYTF.

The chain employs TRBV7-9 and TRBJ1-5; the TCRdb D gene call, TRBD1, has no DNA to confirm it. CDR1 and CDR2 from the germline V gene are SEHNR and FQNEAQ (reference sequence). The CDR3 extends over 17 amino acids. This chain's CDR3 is CASSSGQGGLGNQPQHF. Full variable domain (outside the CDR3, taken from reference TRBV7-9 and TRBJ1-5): DTGVSQNPRHKITKRGQNVTFRCDPISEHNRLYWYRQTLGQGPEFLTYFQNEAQLEKSRLLSDRFSAERPKGSFSTLEIQRTEQGDSAMYLCASSSGQGGLGNQPQHFGDGTRLSIL.

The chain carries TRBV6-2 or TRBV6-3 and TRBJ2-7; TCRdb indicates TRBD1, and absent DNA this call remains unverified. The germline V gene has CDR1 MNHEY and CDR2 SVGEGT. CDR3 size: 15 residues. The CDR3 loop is CASSKLYRGSYEQYF.

The CDR3: CASSWDRSNYGYTF. The gene calls are TRBV13 and TRBJ1-2; TCRdb proposes TRBD1, but this gene call is untestable without DNA. Germline CDR1 PRHDT, CDR2 FYEKMQ (reference sequence). The CDR3 loop spans 14 amino acids.

The CDR3 protein is CASSSDRGRGETQYF. This chain connects TRBV5-1 to TRBJ2-5; TCRdb's D call of TRBD1 is untestable without DNA. CDR3 size: 15 residues. CDR1 SGHRS and CDR2 YFSETQ come from the germline V gene.

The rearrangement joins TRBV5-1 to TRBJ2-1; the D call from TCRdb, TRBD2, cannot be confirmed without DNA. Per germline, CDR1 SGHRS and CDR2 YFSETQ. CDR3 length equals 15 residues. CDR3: CASSPTSGVPNEQFF.

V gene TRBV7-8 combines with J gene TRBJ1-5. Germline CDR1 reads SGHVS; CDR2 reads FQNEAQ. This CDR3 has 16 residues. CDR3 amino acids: CASSSLAGQGISPQHF.

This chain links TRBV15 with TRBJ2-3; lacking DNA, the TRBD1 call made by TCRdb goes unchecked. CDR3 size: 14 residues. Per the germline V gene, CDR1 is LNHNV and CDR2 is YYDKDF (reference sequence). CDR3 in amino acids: CATSAAGGTDTQYF.

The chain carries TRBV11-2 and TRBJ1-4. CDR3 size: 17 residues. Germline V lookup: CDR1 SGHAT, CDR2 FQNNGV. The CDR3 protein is CASSLDLAGMINEKLFF.

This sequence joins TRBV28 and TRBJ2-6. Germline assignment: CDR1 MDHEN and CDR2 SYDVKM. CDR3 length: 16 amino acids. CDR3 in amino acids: CASSPNGRSGANVLTF.

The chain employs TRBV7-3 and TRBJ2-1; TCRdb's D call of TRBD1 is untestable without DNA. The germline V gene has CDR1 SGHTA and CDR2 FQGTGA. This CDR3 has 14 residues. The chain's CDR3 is CASSPGQGGSEQFF.

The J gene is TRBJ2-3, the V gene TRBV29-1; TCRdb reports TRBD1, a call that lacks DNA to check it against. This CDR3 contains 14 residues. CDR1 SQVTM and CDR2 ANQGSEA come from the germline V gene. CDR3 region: CSAPGQEYTDTQYF.

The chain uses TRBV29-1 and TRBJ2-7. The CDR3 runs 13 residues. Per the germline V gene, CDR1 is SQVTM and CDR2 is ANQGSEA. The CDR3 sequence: CSVVGSEPYEQYF.

CDR3 residues: CASSRGNSYNEQFF. The rearrangement links TRBV14 to TRBJ2-1. Germline V gene lookup returns CDR1 SGHDN and CDR2 FVKESK. There are 14 residues in the CDR3.

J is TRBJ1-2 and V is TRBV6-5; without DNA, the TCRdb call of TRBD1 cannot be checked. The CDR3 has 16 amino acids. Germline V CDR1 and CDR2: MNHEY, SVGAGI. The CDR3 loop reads CASSSPSWGVNYGYTF.

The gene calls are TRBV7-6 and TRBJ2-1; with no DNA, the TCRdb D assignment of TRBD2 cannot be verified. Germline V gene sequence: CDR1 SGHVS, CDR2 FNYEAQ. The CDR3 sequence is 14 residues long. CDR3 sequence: CASSLGTIPSEQFF.

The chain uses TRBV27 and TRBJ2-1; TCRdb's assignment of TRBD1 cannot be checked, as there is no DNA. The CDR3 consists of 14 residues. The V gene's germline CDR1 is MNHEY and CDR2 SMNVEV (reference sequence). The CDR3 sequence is CASSYAGAGNEQFF.

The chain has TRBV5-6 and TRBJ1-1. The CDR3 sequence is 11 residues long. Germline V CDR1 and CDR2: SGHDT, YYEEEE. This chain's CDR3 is CASSLAGKAFF.

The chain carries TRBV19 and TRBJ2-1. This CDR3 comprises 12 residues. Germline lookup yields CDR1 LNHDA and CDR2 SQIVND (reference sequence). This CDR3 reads CASSFNYNEQFF. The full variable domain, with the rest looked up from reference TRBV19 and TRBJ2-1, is DGGITQSPKYLFRKEGQNVTLSCEQNLNHDAMYWYRQDPGQGLRLIYYSQIVNDFQKGDIAEGYSVSREKKESFPLTVTSAQKNPTAFYLCASSFNYNEQFFGPGTRLTVL.

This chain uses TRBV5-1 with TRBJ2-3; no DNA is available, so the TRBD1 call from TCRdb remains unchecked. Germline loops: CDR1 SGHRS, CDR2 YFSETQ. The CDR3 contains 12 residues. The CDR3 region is CASRLAGHPLYF.

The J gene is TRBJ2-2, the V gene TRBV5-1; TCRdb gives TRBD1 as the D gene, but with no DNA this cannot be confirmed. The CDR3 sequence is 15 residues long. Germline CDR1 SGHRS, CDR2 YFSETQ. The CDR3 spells CASSSSGGNTGELFF.

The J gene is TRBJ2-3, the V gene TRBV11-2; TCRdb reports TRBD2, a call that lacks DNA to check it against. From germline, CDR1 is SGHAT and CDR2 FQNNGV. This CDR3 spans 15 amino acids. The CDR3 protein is CASSPPSGSTDTQYF.

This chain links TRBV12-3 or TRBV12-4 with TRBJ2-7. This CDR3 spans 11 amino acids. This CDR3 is CASRDMDEQYF.

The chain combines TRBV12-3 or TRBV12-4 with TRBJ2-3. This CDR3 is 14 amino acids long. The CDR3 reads CASSSNLNTDTQYF.